The clone carrying this TCR beta chain was found once. Its antigen is unknown. Sample donors were healthy Caucasian individuals that came from Russia, aged 6 to 90. The sample comes from a study of blood T cells in healthy people across ages. Study-wide results and limits: The recorded TCR beta diversity per million T cells decreased in a roughly linear manner with age.

Next came a second PCR, run for about 7 to 12 cycles, which used a sample-barcoded 5' primer along with a J-beta primer mix. The template-switch adaptor, which had 12 random nucleotides, put a tag on each cDNA molecule. TCRdb reprocessed the 5' RACE reads with MiXCR, giving one entry per CDR3 protein. The sample yields some 1.1 million distinct CDR3 sequences, roughly two fifths seen once. Germline CDR1 is LNHDA and CDR2 is SQIVND (reference sequence). The CDR3 is 14 amino acids. The junction had 8 bases not matched to a gene; V was cut back by 6 bases and J by 4 bases. The V gene is TRBV19, the J gene TRBJ2-5; 7 nucleotides match TRBD1. This receptor was obtained from a man aged 18 to 30 in good health. Sequenced sample: blood. The CDR3 DNA reads TGTGCCAGTAGCACGGGACAGTATGGAGAGACCCAGTACTTC. As protein: CASSTGQYGETQYF. Based on the CDR3 plus reference TRBV19 and TRBJ2-5, the full variable domain is DGGITQSPKYLFRKEGQNVTLSCEQNLNHDAMYWYRQDPGQGLRLIYYSQIVNDFQKGDIAEGYSVSREKKESFPLTVTSAQKNPTAFYLCASSTGQYGETQYFGPGTRLLVL.